Following are 15 T cell receptor beta chains from one sample sequenced in a study of beta chain features in type 1 diabetes. TCRB transcripts that were expressed got sequenced, as all of the isolated RNA had been reverse transcribed. Method: immunoSEQ multiplex PCR; TCRdb's copy keeps in-frame clones and lacks some. The sample has 250,000 to 350,000 clones; 8% to 13% are singletons. The sequencing sample was made of naive CD4+ T cells from blood. These receptors all come from a young woman in good health.

A few counts support this clone. This chain joins TRBV5-1 and TRBJ2-7; D not resolved. From germline, CDR1 is SGHRS and CDR2 YFSETQ. This CDR3 contains 14 residues. Trimming stripped 4 bases from V and 4 bases from J, with 15 bases between. The CDR3 DNA follows: TGCGCCAGCAGCCTCAACCTAGGCTCTTACGAGCAGTACTTC. Amino acid sequence: CASSLNLGSYEQYF.

The chain couples TRBV18 to TRBJ2-3; 8 bases agree with TRBD2. This CDR3 comprises 15 residues. Germline V gene data show CDR1 as KGHSH and CDR2 as LQKENI. Trimming cost V 2 bases and J 2 bases; bases outside gene matches: 3. CDR3: CASSPVAGHTDTQYF. CDR3 in DNA: TGTGCCAGCTCACCAGTAGCGGGGCACACAGATACGCAGTATTTT.

This clone occurred a few times. This chain joins TRBV5-5 and TRBJ1-2; D is possibly TRBD1 (6 bases). The CDR3 sequence is 14 residues long. Germline V gene lookup returns CDR1 SGHKS and CDR2 YYEKEE (reference sequence). V dropped 1 base and J dropped 2 bases, with 9 bases sitting between them. This CDR3 reads CASSLRGGNYGYTF. CDR3 bases: TGTGCCAGCAGCTTGAGGGGGGGGAACTATGGCTACACCTTC.

This clone was found a few times. V usage is TRBV5-1 and J usage is TRBJ2-1, with 7 bases fitting TRBD2. Germline CDR1 SGHRS, CDR2 YFSETQ. This CDR3 has 16 residues. V lost 1 base, J lost 2 bases, and 6 bases stayed unmatched. Written as DNA, the CDR3 is TGCGCCAGCAGCTTGTACGGCGGGAGTACCTACAATGAGCAGTTCTTC. Protein sequence: CASSLYGGSTYNEQFF.

The rearrangement links TRBV4-1 to TRBJ2-2; D perhaps matches TRBD1 (6 bases). Trimming pared 3 bases from V and 3 bases from J, leaving 11 bases between. The CDR3 covers 15 residues. Germline V gene data show CDR1 as MGHRA and CDR2 as YSYEKL. Written as DNA, the CDR3 is TGCGCCAGCAGCCAGTCAGGGGCGGACACCGGGGAGCTGTTTTTT. Translating gives CASSQSGADTGELFF.

In the case of this clone: The sample has other DNA sequences that encode this CDR3 too. The rearrangement links TRBV30 to TRBJ1-5; D uncertain. The CDR3 runs 13 residues. Trimming cost V 1 base and J 2 bases, with 6 bases left between them. In germline, CDR1 is GTSNPN, CDR2 SVGIG (reference sequence). CDR3 region: CAWSAGGNQPQHF. The CDR3 region has the DNA TGTGCCTGGAGTGCCGGGGGCAATCAGCCCCAGCATTTT.

This rearrangement joins TRBV5-1 to TRBJ2-2; D is perhaps TRBD2 (6 bases). Germline loops: CDR1 SGHRS, CDR2 YFSETQ. The germline V and J ends were trimmed by 4 bases and 2 bases, with 12 bases remaining between them. The length of the CDR3 is 15 residues. The CDR3 DNA reads TGCGCCAGCAGCCCCGCTAGCGAAAACACCGGGGAGCTGTTTTTT. It yields the protein CASSPASENTGELFF.

V and J are TRBV7-3 and TRBJ2-2; 11 nucleotides align to TRBD2. The trim removed 5 bases at V and 0 bases at J, leaving 14 bases unmatched. This CDR3 comprises 20 residues. CDR1 and CDR2 from the germline V gene are SGHTA and FQGTGA. CDR3 sequence: CASSQRGASGRLTNTGELFF. The CDR3 DNA follows: TGTGCCAGCAGCCAAAGAGGGGCTAGCGGGAGGCTAACGAACACCGGGGAGCTGTTTTTT.

This chain connects TRBV7-3 to TRBJ2-3, with D hard to call. In germline, CDR1 is SGHTA, CDR2 FQGTGA. The V end lost 2 bases, the J end lost 0 bases, and 6 bases lay between the germline ends. The CDR3 covers 14 residues. CDR3 residues: CASSLFGSTDTQYF. Written as DNA, the CDR3 is TGTGCCAGCAGCTTATTTGGCAGCACAGATACGCAGTATTTT.

In its sample, this clone was seen a few times. V gene TRBV7-9 combines with J gene TRBJ2-5; D is possibly TRBD1 (5 bases). V dropped 0 bases and J dropped 2 bases, with 7 bases sitting between them. The CDR3 is 14 amino acids. CDR1 is SEHNR, CDR2 FQNEAQ, per germline (reference sequence). CDR3 in amino acids: CASSLATVQETQYF. CDR3 nucleotides: TGTGCCAGCAGCTTAGCGACAGTTCAAGAGACCCAGTACTTC.

This clone has more than one count but fewer than ten. This chain links TRBV28 with TRBJ2-1, with 9 bases lining up with TRBD1. This CDR3 spans 12 amino acids. Germline loops: CDR1 MDHEN, CDR2 SYDVKM. Trimming removed 6 bases from V and 11 bases from J; junction bases left unmatched: 5. CDR3 DNA sequence: TGTGCCAGCAGACCCGGACAGGGGAAGCAGTTCTTC. Translating gives CASRPGQGKQFF.

This clone was seen only a few times. This chain connects TRBV30 to TRBJ1-3, with 10 positions matching TRBD1. With V trimmed by 5 bases and J by 1 base, 8 bases remained unmatched. CDR3 length equals 16 residues. Per the germline V gene, CDR1 is GTSNPN and CDR2 is SVGIG (reference sequence). The CDR3 DNA is TGTGCCTGGGGCCGCGGGACAGGGGCTTCTGGAAACACCATATATTTT. Residues: CAWGRGTGASGNTIYF.

This chain uses TRBV30 with TRBJ1-5; D uncertain. V was pared by 2 bases and J by 2 bases, with 13 bases between. The V gene's germline CDR1 is GTSNPN and CDR2 SVGIG (reference sequence). This CDR3 has 15 residues. The CDR3 bases are TGTGCCTGGAGTACGGAGGGTTGGGGCAATCAGCCCCAGCATTTT. The encoded protein is CAWSTEGWGNQPQHF.

This clone was found a few times. The gene calls are TRBV30 and TRBJ2-6; D possibly corresponds to TRBD1 (5 bases). The CDR3 spans 15 residues. Germline CDR1 reads GTSNPN; CDR2 reads SVGIG (reference sequence). With 2 bases removed from V and 4 bases from J, the gap between germline ends came to 12 bases. This CDR3 reads CAWSILRVGANVLTF. CDR3 bases: TGTGCCTGGAGTATCCTCAGGGTCGGGGCCAACGTCCTGACTTTC.

This clone was found a few times. This rearrangement joins TRBV7-2 to TRBJ2-1; TRBD2 matches at 9 bases. There are 18 residues in the CDR3. From germline, CDR1 is SGHTA and CDR2 FQGNSA. The V and J ends lost 0 bases and 2 bases, in that order; junction bases with no gene match: 8. The CDR3 loop is CASSLASGSLSTYNEQFF. Written as DNA, the CDR3 is TGTGCCAGCAGCTTAGCTAGCGGGAGTCTCTCAACCTACAATGAGCAGTTCTTC. Full variable domain (outside the CDR3, taken from reference TRBV7-2 and TRBJ2-1): GAGVSQSPSNKVTEKGKDVELRCDPISGHTALYWYRQSLGQGLEFLIYFQGNSAPDKSGLPSDRFSAERTGGSVSTLTIQRTQQEDSAVYLCASSLASGSLSTYNEQFFGPGTRLTVL.